The next 4 T cell receptor beta chains were all read from a single sample in a study of response to subunit inactivated influenza vaccine (dated by TCRdb to 2017 to 2018). Receptor libraries were prepared by RT-PCR. The sample was run on an Illumina HiSeq 2500. The public reads were run again by TCRdb, first through fastp at Q25 and then through MiXCR, and only productive beta chains were kept. When rows share a CDR3 protein, they turn into one entry using the most common DNA and genes. Here the sample has around 520,000 distinct CDR3 sequences; roughly 25% occur a single time. Jointly, the top ten make up under 2.5% of the sample. The sample consisted of CD4+ T cells sorted from PBMCs, taken roughly 5 days after vaccination. All receptors derive from a man aged 45 to 65 who received an inactivated influenza vaccine. Donor details come from another sample of the same person, matched by shared clones.

Concerning this clonotype: Relative to the germline gene, one junction end is altered; a read error may explain this. The chain couples TRBV4-2 to TRBJ2-7, with D perhaps matching TRBD2 (5 bases). CDR1 LGHNA and CDR2 YNFKEQ come from the germline V gene. The CDR3 is made up of 17 amino acids. The CDR3 nucleotides read TGTGCCGGCAGCCAACTACTGTCGGGCGGGCGCCCCTACGAGCAGTACTTC. Its protein is CAGSQLLSGGRPYEQYF.

This clonotype turned up a few times. This chain connects TRBV29-1 to TRBJ2-1, with D possibly matching TRBD2 (6 bases). Germline CDR1 SQVTM, CDR2 ANQGSEA. Trimming took 6 bases from V and 0 from J, leaving 21 bases between them. This CDR3 region has 17 residues. The CDR3 region is CSVTTRDSESSYNEQFF. DNA of the CDR3: TGCAGCGTGACGACCCGGGACTCCGAGAGCTCCTACAATGAGCAGTTCTTC.

This clonotype was seen a single time. V gene TRBV20-1 combines with J gene TRBJ2-3; a weak D match, TRBD2 (7 bases). With 2 bases removed from V and 3 bases from J, the gap between germline ends came to 12 bases. Looked up from germline, CDR1 is DFQATT and CDR2 is SNEGSKA (reference sequence). The CDR3 covers 14 residues. For the CDR3, the DNA is TGCAGTGCTAGACCGGGGGGCAGGACAGATACGCAGTATTTT. This codes for CSARPGGRTDTQYF.

The genes are TRBV7-6 and TRBJ2-3; possibly TRBD1 for D (6 bases). The CDR3 length is 16 residues. Trimming removed 2 bases from V and 3 bases from J, with 15 bases in between. Germline V gives CDR1 SGHVS, CDR2 FNYEAQ. CDR3 residues: CASSLTTGSGTDTQYF. Here the CDR3 DNA reads TGTGCCAGCAGCTTAACAACAGGGTCTGGGACAGATACGCAGTATTTT.